This T cell receptor (beta chain) was identified during a study of OX40 agonist ivuxolimab in advanced cancers. The protocol was immunoSEQ multiplex PCR, while the TCRdb copy is restricted to in-frame clones and leaves out a portion. The sample shows about 36,000 clones, 88% of them seen only once. Per germline, CDR1 MNHEY and CDR2 SMNVEV (reference sequence). Unmatched junction bases numbered 8, after V lost 5 bases and J lost 5 bases. The CDR3 loop spans 16 amino acids. This sequence originates from an adult with an advanced solid tumor such as melanoma, head and neck, liver or kidney cancer. Sample: CD4+ or CD8+ T cells sorted from blood, taken in a trial of the OX40 agonist ivuxolimab. V and J are TRBV27 and TRBJ2-3, with 12 nucleotides matching TRBD2. The CDR3 sequence: CASSTLAGGPIDTQYF. CDR3 sequence (DNA): TGTGCCAGCAGTACGCTAGCGGGAGGGCCCATAGATACGCAGTATTTT.